Presented here are 9 T cell receptor beta chains from one specimen sequenced in a study of cytomegalovirus exposure and HLA in healthy donors. In the PCR, 60 Vbeta and 13 Jbeta primers were used. The assay was immunoSEQ multiplex PCR, and TCRdb's table has in-frame clones only and misses some. The sample has 120,000 to 150,000 clones; about three quarters are singletons. Sequenced sample: PBMCs. These receptors all stem from a man aged 18 to 30 in good health and CMV-seronegative.

This chain connects TRBV28 to TRBJ2-5; D ambiguous. Looked up from germline, CDR1 is MDHEN and CDR2 is SYDVKM. Between the trimmed V and J ends, which lost 5 bases and 11 bases, there was a span of 15 bases. The CDR3 is 12 residues long. CDR3 DNA: TGTGCCAGCAGTGCGCCAGGTTCCAAGCAGTACTTC. It translates to CASSAPGSKQYF.

The V call is TRBV7-6, the J call TRBJ1-6; TRBD1 is a possible D gene (5 bases). The CDR3 covers 13 residues. Germline lookup yields CDR1 SGHVS and CDR2 FNYEAQ. V was shortened by 10 bases and J by 7 bases, with 14 bases between the two germline ends. CDR3 bases: TGTGCCACCCAGGAGGGGATCAATTCACCCCTCCACTTT. It specifies CATQEGINSPLHF.

The chain recombines TRBV5-5 with TRBJ2-7; 8 bases align to TRBD1. CDR3 length equals 14 residues. Germline CDR1 and CDR2: SGHKS and YYEKEE (reference sequence). With V trimmed by 2 bases and J by 3 bases, 4 bases remained unmatched. CDR3 region: CASSLSGQGYEQYF. The CDR3 DNA sequence: TGTGCCAGCAGCTTATCTGGACAGGGCTACGAGCAGTACTTC.

The chain carries TRBV19 and TRBJ1-2, with D uncertain. This CDR3 is 13 amino acids long. The germline V gene has CDR1 LNHDA and CDR2 SQIVND (reference sequence). V lost 4 bases, J lost 2 bases, and 8 bases lay in between. The CDR3 sequence is CASSTLQNYGYTF. The CDR3 coding sequence is TGTGCCAGTAGTACACTACAAAACTATGGCTACACCTTC.

Only one count was recorded for this clone. This chain links TRBV19 with TRBJ1-1; TRBD1 matches 7 bases. CDR1 and CDR2 from the germline V gene are LNHDA and SQIVND (reference sequence). The V gene end was trimmed by 8 bases and the J gene end by 0 bases; junction bases not matched to a gene: 6. CDR3 length: 14 residues. In DNA, the CDR3 is TGTGCCAGTTCCCGGGGACAGATGAACACTGAAGCTTTCTTT. Translated, it gives CASSRGQMNTEAFF.

The chain has TRBV9 and TRBJ1-2; D gene uncertain. The CDR3 is 13 residues long. CDR1 and CDR2 (germline): SGDLS, YYNGEE. Trimming took off 3 bases at V and 0 bases at J, with 6 bases between the two ends. CDR3 residues: CASSERANYGYTF. DNA for the CDR3: TGTGCCAGCAGCGAACGCGCTAACTATGGCTACACCTTC.

This CDR3 is CASKGSGQGYEQYF. Here the CDR3 DNA reads TGTGCCAGTAAAGGGTCGGGACAGGGGTACGAGCAGTACTTC. V is TRBV19 and J is TRBJ2-7; 10 nucleotides align to TRBD1. Unmatched junction bases numbered 7, after V lost 7 bases and J lost 4 bases. In germline, CDR1 is LNHDA, CDR2 SQIVND (reference sequence). The CDR3 runs 14 residues. Together with reference TRBV19 and TRBJ2-7, the CDR3 gives the full variable domain: DGGITQSPKYLFRKEGQNVTLSCEQNLNHDAMYWYRQDPGQGLRLIYYSQIVNDFQKGDIAEGYSVSREKKESFPLTVTSAQKNPTAFYLCASKGSGQGYEQYFGPGTRLTVT.

This clone was found once. The chain couples TRBV13 to TRBJ1-2, with TRBD1 matching over 9 bases. With V trimmed by 5 bases and J by 5 bases, 12 bases remained unmatched. The CDR3 runs 16 residues. Germline assignment: CDR1 PRHDT and CDR2 FYEKMQ (reference sequence). The CDR3 nucleotides are TGTGCCAGCAGCAAAACCACAGGGGGCTACGGTTATGGCTACACCTTC. Translating it yields CASSKTTGGYGYGYTF.

This sequence joins TRBV7-2 and TRBJ1-1, with D hard to call. Trimming removed 5 bases from V and 1 base from J, with 11 bases in between. The V gene's germline CDR1 is SGHTA and CDR2 FQGNSA. This CDR3 spans 14 amino acids. The CDR3 here is CASSPRRGNTEAFF. As DNA, the CDR3 is TGTGCCAGCAGCCCAAGGCGGGGGAACACTGAAGCTTTCTTT.